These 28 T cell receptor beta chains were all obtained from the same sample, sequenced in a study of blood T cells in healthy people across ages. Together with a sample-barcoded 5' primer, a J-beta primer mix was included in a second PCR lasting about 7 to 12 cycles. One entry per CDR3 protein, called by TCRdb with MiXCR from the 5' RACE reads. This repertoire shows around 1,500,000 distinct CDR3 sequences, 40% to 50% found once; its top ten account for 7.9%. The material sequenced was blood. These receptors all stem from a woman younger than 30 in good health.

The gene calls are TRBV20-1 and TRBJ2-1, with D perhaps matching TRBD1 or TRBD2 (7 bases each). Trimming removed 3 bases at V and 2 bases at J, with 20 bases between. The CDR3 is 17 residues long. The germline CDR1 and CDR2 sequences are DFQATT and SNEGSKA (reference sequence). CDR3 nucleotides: TGCAGTGCTAGGAACTTAGGCAGGGGGAGGGCCTACAATGAGCAGTTCTTC. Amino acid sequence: CSARNLGRGRAYNEQFF.

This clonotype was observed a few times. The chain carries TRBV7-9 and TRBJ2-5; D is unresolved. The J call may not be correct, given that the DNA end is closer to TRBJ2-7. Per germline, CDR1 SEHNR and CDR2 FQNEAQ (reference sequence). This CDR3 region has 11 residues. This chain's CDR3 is CASSFTFEQYF. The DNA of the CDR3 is TGTGCCAGCAGTTTCACTTTCGAGCAGTACTTC.

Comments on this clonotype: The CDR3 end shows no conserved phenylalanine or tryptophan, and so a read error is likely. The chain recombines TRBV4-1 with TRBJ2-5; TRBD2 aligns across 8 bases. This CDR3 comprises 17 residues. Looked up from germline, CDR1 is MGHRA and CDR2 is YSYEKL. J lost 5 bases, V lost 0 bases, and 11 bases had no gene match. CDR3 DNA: TGCGCCAGCAGCCAAGAGGCTAGCGGGCCCATTCTGGAGACCCAGTACTTA. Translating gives CASSQEASGPILETQYL.

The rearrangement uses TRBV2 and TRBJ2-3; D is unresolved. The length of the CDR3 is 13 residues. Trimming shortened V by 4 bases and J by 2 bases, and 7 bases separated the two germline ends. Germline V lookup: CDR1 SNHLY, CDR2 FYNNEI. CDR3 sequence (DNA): TGTGCCAGCAGTGGCGAGATCACAGATACGCAGTATTTT. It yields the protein CASSGEITDTQYF.

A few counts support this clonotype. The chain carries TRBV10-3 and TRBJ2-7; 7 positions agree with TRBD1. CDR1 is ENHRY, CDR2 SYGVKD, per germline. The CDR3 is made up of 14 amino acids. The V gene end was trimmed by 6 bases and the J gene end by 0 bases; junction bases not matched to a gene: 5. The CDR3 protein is CAIRLTGSSYEQYF. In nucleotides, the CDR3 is TGTGCCATCAGGTTGACAGGGAGCTCCTACGAGCAGTACTTC.

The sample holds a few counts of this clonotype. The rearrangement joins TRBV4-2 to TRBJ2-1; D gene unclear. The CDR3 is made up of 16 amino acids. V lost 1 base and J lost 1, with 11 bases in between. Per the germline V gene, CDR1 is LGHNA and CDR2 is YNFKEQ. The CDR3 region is CASSQVDLRSYNEQFF. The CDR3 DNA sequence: TGTGCCAGCAGCCAAGTCGACTTACGATCCTACAATGAGCAGTTCTTC.

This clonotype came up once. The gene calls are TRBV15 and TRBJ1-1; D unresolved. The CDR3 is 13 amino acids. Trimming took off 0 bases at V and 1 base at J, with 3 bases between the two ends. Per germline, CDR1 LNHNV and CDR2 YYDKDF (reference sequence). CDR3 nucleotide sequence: TGTGCCACCAGCAGAGACAAGAACACTGAAGCTTTCTTT. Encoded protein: CATSRDKNTEAFF. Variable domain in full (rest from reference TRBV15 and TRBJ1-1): DAMVIQNPRYQVTQFGKPVTLSCSQTLNHNVMYWYQQKSSQAPKLLFHYYDKDFNNEADTPDNFQSRRPNTSFCFLDIRSPGLGDTAMYLCATSRDKNTEAFFGQGTRLTVV.

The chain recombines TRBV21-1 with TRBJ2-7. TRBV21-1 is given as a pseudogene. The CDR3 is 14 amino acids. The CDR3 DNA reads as TGTGCCAGCAGCCTGCCGATCACCCAGTACGAGCAGTACTTC. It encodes CASSLPITQYEQYF.

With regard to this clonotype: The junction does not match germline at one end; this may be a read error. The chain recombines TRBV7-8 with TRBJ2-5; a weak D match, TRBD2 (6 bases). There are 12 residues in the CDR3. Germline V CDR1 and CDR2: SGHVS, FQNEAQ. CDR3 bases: TGTGCCAGCGGCTTAGAGTCGGGGGAGCAGTACTTC. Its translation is CASGLESGEQYF.

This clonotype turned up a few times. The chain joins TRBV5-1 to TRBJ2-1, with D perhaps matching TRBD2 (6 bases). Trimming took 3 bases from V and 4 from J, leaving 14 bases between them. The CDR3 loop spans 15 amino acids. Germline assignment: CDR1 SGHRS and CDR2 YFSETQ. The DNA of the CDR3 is TGCGCCAGCAGCTCTACCGCCGGGAGTTACAATGAGCAGTTCTTC. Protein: CASSSTAGSYNEQFF.

The CDR3 region is CASSSRPNTDTQYF. CDR3 in DNA: TGTGCCAGCAGCTCGAGACCAAACACAGATACGCAGTATTTT. The chain carries TRBV5-5 and TRBJ2-3, with unresolved D. Trimming took off 3 bases at V and 2 bases at J, with 10 bases between the two ends. The CDR3 has 14 amino acids. Per the germline V gene, CDR1 is SGHKS and CDR2 is YYEKEE (reference sequence).

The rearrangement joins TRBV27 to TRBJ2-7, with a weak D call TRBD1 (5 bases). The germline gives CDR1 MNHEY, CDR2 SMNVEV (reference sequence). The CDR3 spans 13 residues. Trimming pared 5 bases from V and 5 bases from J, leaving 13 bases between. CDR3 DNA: TGTGCCAGCAGTCCCCTCGGACACGACGAGCAGTACTTC. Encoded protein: CASSPLGHDEQYF.

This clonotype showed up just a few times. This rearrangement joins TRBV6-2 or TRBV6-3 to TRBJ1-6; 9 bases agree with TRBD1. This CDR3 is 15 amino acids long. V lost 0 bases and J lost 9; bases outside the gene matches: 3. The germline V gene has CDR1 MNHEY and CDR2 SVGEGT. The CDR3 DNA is TGTGCCAGCAGTTACTCGGGGACAGGGAGTTCACCCCTCCACTTT. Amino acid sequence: CASSYSGTGSSPLHF.

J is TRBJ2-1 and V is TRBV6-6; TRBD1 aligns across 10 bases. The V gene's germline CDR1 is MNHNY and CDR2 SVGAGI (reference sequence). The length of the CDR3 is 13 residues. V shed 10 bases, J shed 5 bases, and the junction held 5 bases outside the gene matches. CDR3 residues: CATGQGRDNEQFF. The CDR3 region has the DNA TGTGCCACGGGACAGGGGCGCGACAATGAGCAGTTCTTC.

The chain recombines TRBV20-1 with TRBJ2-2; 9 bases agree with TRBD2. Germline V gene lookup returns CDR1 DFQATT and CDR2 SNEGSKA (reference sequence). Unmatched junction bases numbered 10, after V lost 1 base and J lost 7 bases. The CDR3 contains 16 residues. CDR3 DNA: TGCAGTGCTAGAGGGAGGCCTAGCGGGGTCGGCGGGGAGCTGTTTTTT. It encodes CSARGRPSGVGGELFF.

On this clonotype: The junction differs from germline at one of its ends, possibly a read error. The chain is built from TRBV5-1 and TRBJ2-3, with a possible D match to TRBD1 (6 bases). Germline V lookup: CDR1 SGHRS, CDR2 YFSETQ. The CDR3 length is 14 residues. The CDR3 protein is CASSSRGLLDMQYF. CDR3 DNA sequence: TGCGCCAGCAGCTCCAGGGGTCTCCTGGATATGCAGTATTTT.

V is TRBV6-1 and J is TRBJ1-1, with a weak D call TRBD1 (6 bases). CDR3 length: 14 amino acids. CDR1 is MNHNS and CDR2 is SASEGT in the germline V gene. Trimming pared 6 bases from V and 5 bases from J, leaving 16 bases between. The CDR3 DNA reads TGTGCCAGCAGCCGAGACGAGGGGGGGACTGAAGCTTTCTTT. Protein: CASSRDEGGTEAFF.

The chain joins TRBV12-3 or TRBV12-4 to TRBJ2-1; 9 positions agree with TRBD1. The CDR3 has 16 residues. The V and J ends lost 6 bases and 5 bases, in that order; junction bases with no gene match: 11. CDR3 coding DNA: TGTGCCAGCAGGCCAAAGGTGGGACAGGGACACAATGAGCAGTTCTTC. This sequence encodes CASRPKVGQGHNEQFF.

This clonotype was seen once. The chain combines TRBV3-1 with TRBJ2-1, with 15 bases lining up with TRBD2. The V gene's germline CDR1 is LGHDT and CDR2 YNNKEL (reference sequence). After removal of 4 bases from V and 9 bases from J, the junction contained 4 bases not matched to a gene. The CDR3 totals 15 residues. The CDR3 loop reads CASSPGLAGGTEQFF. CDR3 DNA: TGTGCCAGCAGCCCGGGACTAGCGGGAGGCACTGAGCAGTTCTTC.

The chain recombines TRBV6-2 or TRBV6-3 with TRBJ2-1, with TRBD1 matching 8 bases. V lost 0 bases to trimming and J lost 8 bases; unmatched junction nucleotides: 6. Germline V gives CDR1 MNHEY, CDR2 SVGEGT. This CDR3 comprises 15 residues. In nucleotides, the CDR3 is TGTGCCAGCAGTTACTCGTTGGACAGGGACGATGAGCAGTTCTTC. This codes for CASSYSLDRDDEQFF.

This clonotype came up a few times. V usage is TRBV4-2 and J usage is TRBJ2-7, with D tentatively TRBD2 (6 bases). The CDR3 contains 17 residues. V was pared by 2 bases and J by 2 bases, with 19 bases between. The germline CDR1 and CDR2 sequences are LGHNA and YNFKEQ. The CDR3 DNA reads TGTGCCAGCAGCCAACCTAATAGCGGTAGAGGGACCTACGAGCAGTACTTC. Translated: CASSQPNSGRGTYEQYF.

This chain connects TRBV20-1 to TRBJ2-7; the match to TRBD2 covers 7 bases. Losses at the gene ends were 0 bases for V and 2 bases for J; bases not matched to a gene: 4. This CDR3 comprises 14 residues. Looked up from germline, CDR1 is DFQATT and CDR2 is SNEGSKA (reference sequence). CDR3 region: CSARDQRDTYEQYF. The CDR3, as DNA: TGCAGTGCTAGAGACCAGCGGGATACCTACGAGCAGTACTTC.

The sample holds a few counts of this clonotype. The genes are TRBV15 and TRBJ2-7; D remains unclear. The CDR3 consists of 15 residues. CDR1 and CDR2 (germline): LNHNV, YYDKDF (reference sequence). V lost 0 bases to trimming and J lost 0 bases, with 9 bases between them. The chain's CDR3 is CATSRDPSSSYEQYF. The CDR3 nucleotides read TGTGCCACCAGCAGAGATCCCTCTAGCTCCTACGAGCAGTACTTC.

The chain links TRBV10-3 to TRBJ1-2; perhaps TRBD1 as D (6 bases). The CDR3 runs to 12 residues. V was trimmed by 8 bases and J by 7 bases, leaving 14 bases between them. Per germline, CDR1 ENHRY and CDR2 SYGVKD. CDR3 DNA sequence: TGTGCCATCTGGGACAAAAAGATTGGCTACACCTTC. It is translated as CAIWDKKIGYTF.

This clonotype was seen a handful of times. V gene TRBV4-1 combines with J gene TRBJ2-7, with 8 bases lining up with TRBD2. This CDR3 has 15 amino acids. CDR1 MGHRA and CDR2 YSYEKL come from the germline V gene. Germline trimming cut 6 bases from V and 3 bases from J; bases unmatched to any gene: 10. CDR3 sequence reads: CASRPEVAGLYEQYF. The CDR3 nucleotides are TGCGCCAGCAGACCCGAGGTAGCGGGGCTCTACGAGCAGTACTTC.

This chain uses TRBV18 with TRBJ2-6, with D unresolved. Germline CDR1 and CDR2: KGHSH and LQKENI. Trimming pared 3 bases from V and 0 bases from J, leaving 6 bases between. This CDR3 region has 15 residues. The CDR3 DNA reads TGTGCCAGCTCACCTCCAACCTCTGGGGCCAACGTCCTGACTTTC. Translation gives CASSPPTSGANVLTF.

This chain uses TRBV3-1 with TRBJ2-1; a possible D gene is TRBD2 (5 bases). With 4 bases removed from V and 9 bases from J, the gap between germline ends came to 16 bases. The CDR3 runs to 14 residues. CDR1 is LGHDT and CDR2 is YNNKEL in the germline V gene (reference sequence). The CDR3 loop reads CASSPLLRDSEQFF. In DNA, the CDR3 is TGTGCCAGCAGCCCTCTCTTGAGGGATTCTGAGCAGTTCTTC.

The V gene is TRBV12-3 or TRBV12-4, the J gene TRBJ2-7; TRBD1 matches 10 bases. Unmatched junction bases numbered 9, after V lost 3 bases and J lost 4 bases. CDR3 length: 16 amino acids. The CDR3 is CASSFLRDRGIYEQYF. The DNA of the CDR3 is TGTGCCAGCAGTTTCCTCCGGGACAGGGGAATTTACGAGCAGTACTTC.